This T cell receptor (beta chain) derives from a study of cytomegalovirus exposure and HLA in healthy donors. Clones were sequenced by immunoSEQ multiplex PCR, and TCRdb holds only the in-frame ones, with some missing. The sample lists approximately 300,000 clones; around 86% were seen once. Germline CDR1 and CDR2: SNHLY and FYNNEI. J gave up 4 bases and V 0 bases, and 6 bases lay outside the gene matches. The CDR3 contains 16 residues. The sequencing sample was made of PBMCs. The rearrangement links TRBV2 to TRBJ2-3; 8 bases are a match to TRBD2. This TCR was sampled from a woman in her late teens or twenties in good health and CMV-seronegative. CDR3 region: CASSEAGLAGPDTQYF. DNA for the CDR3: TGTGCCAGCAGTGAAGCAGGACTAGCCGGCCCAGATACGCAGTATTTT. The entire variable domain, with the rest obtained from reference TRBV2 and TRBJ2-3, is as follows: EPEVTQTPSHQVTQMGQEVILRCVPISNHLYFYWYRQILGQKVEFLVSFYNNEISEKSEIFDDQFSVERPDGSNFTLKIRSTKLEDSAMYFCASSEAGLAGPDTQYFGPGTRLTVL.